This T cell receptor beta chain stems from a study of shared clonotypes between healthy human individuals. The table came from immunoSEQ multiplex PCR; TCRdb's copy has only in-frame clones and leaves some out. The data hold nearly 750,000 clones, with over 60% observed a single time. The germline V and J ends were trimmed by 6 bases and 4 bases, with 15 bases remaining between them. This CDR3 region has 14 residues. The germline gives CDR1 SEHNR, CDR2 FQNEAQ (reference sequence). The receptor was derived from a woman aged 25 to 39 in good health. The rearrangement uses TRBV7-9 and TRBJ1-1; D gene unclear. Sequences were obtained from memory CD4+ T cells sorted from blood. Subset of the sample: CD45RA-negative fraction. The CDR3 DNA follows: TGTGCCAGCAGGCTGATGCTCGAGGCCACTGAAGCTTTCTTT. Translation gives CASRLMLEATEAFF.